The 14 T cell receptor beta chains below all came from one sample that was sequenced in a study of blood T cells in healthy people across ages (dated by TCRdb to about 2015). The method was 5' RACE. The sample was run on an Illumina HiSeq 2500. The second PCR ran for roughly 7 to 11 cycles and used a J-beta primer mix along with a sample-barcoded 5' primer. TCRdb reprocessing: public reads trimmed at Q25 with fastp, clones called with MiXCR, in-frame beta chains kept. Rows matching on CDR3 protein sequence are summarized as one entry with the most common DNA and genes. The sample records roughly 2 million distinct CDR3 sequences, less than 50% of which are singletons. The ten largest account for around 2.1% of the sample. Sequencing used blood. The origin of the receptors is a woman aged 40-49 years in good health.

In its sample, this clonotype was seen many times. The J gene is TRBJ2-1, the V gene TRBV3-1; D is unresolved. This CDR3 has 12 residues. V dropped 2 bases and J dropped 4 bases, with 3 bases sitting between them. Germline V CDR1 and CDR2: LGHDT, YNNKEL (reference sequence). The CDR3 protein is CASSQSYNEQFF. In DNA form, the CDR3 reads TGTGCCAGCAGCCAATCATACAATGAGCAGTTCTTC.

This chain's CDR3 is CASSLETGNSGNTIYF. The CDR3 DNA reads TGTGCCAGCAGTTTAGAGACAGGAAACTCTGGAAACACCATATATTTT. The chain is built from TRBV12-3 or TRBV12-4 and TRBJ1-3; tentatively, D is TRBD1 (6 bases). V lost 1 base and J lost 0, with 10 bases in between. The length of the CDR3 is 16 residues.

This clonotype was seen a handful of times. The J gene is TRBJ2-7, the V gene TRBV20-1; TRBD1 or TRBD2 may be the D gene (5 bases each). CDR1 and CDR2 from the germline V gene are DFQATT and SNEGSKA (reference sequence). The CDR3 runs 13 residues. V lost 8 bases and J lost 1, with 15 bases in between. The CDR3 DNA reads as TGCAGTACCACACGGGACCCTTCCTACGAGCAGTACTTC. As protein: CSTTRDPSYEQYF.

The chain carries TRBV28 and TRBJ2-7; either TRBD1 or TRBD2 may fit D (5 bases each). V was shortened by 3 bases and J by 6 bases, with 12 bases between the two germline ends. Germline V CDR1 and CDR2: MDHEN, SYDVKM. CDR3 size: 13 residues. The CDR3 here is CASSFGPGPEQYF. CDR3 nucleotide sequence: TGTGCCAGCAGTTTTGGGCCGGGGCCCGAGCAGTACTTC.

This chain links TRBV29-1 with TRBJ2-1; 10 bases map to TRBD1. Germline V lookup: CDR1 SQVTM, CDR2 ANQGSEA. V was clipped by 4 bases and J by 10 bases; unmatched bases: 4. The CDR3 is made up of 12 amino acids. This chain's CDR3 is CSVGWDRGEQFF. The CDR3 DNA reads TGCAGCGTTGGCTGGGACAGGGGAGAGCAGTTCTTC.

V gene TRBV20-1 combines with J gene TRBJ2-5; a possible D gene is TRBD2 (6 bases). CDR3 length equals 14 residues. Germline V lookup: CDR1 DFQATT, CDR2 SNEGSKA (reference sequence). Trimming took off 6 bases at V and 3 bases at J, with 17 bases between the two ends. DNA of the CDR3: TGCAGTGCCGTGAGGGACTTAGCAAAAGAGACCCAGTACTTC. It yields the protein CSAVRDLAKETQYF.

This clonotype was observed a handful of times. V usage is TRBV11-3 and J usage is TRBJ2-5; the D gene is possibly TRBD2 (6 bases). The CDR3 extends over 14 amino acids. Trimming removed 4 bases from V and 7 bases from J, with 16 bases in between. Germline V gives CDR1 SGHNT, CDR2 YENEEA. The chain's CDR3 is CASSSSGTGGTQYF. The CDR3 DNA reads as TGTGCCAGCAGCTCGTCCGGGACTGGGGGGACCCAGTACTTC. The complete variable domain, with remaining parts taken from reference TRBV11-3 and TRBJ2-5, reads EAGVVQSPRYKIIEKKQPVAFWCNPISGHNTLYWYLQNLGQGPELLIRYENEEAVDDSQLPKDRFSAERLKGVDSTLKIQPAELGDSAVYLCASSSSGTGGTQYFGPGTRLLVL.

This chain uses TRBV6-2 or TRBV6-3 with TRBJ2-4, with TRBD1 matching over 8 bases. V gave up 2 bases and J gave up 0 bases; unmatched junction bases: 6. The CDR3 consists of 17 residues. The germline CDR1 and CDR2 sequences are MNHEY and SVGEGT. The chain's CDR3 is CASSYLRTGRAKNIQYF. In DNA, the CDR3 is TGTGCCAGCAGTTACCTCAGGACAGGGCGAGCCAAAAACATTCAGTACTTC.

The rearrangement joins TRBV6-6 to TRBJ2-3; 9 nucleotides align to TRBD2. The CDR3 consists of 17 residues. Germline CDR1 MNHNY, CDR2 SVGAGI (reference sequence). The V segment lost 0 bases and the J segment 5 bases; nucleotides outside the gene matches: 9. The CDR3 loop is CASSYSILRGGGDTQYF. In DNA, the CDR3 is TGTGCCAGCAGTTACTCGATCCTGCGGGGGGGTGGAGATACGCAGTATTTT.

The CDR3 spells CASSKALSWTSDNSYNEQFF. The CDR3, as DNA: TGTGCCAGCAGCAAAGCGCTATCATGGACTAGCGATAACTCCTACAATGAGCAGTTCTTC. V and J are TRBV21-1 and TRBJ2-1; the D segment call TRBD2 is taken from the table without a DNA check. TRBV21-1 is a recognized pseudogene. CDR3 length equals 20 residues.

DNA for the CDR3: TGTGCCAGCATCTCAACGGGGCGGAACACTGAAGCTTTCTTT. As protein: CASISTGRNTEAFF. This chain joins TRBV6-2 or TRBV6-3 and TRBJ1-1; the D gene is possibly TRBD1 (5 bases). The V end lost 7 bases, the J end lost 1 base, and 13 bases lay between the germline ends. Germline CDR1 reads MNHEY; CDR2 reads SVGEGT. CDR3 length: 14 amino acids.

V gene TRBV20-1 combines with J gene TRBJ2-2, with D possibly being TRBD1 or TRBD2 (5 bases each). Deletions cut 3 bases from V and 1 base from J, with 9 bases between. Germline V gene sequence: CDR1 DFQATT, CDR2 SNEGSKA (reference sequence). This CDR3 contains 14 residues. CDR3 DNA: TGCAGTGCTAGTGCAGGGAGGAACACCGGGGAGCTGTTTTTT. It yields the protein CSASAGRNTGELFF.

This clonotype turned up a few times. V is TRBV27 and J is TRBJ2-5; D might be TRBD1 or TRBD2, each matching 6 bases. Germline V gene lookup returns CDR1 MNHEY and CDR2 SMNVEV (reference sequence). The CDR3 extends over 15 amino acids. The V gene lost 1 base and the J gene lost 4 bases, with 13 bases spanning the gap. In DNA form, the CDR3 reads TGTGCCAGCAGTTTATACGGGGGCTCCAGAGAGACCCAGTACTTC. Its translation is CASSLYGGSRETQYF.

J is TRBJ1-6 and V is TRBV6-5, with a tentative D call TRBD1 (5 bases). This CDR3 is 14 amino acids long. Trimming pared 2 bases from V and 10 bases from J, leaving 12 bases between. The germline CDR1 and CDR2 sequences are MNHEY and SVGAGI. The CDR3 region is CASSYGADESPLHF. The DNA of the CDR3 is TGTGCCAGCAGTTACGGGGCTGACGAGTCACCCCTCCACTTT.